This T cell receptor (beta chain) was obtained from a study of cytotoxic CD8 clonotypes in ibrutinib-treated CLL. General observations from the study: Whereas clonality rose at ibrutinib response, it declined toward baseline at progression.

This clone was detected only a few times. Its antigen is currently unknown. TCRdb's table, derived via immunoSEQ multiplex PCR, lists solely in-frame clones and lacks some. This table holds approximately 150,000 clones, nearly 90% found once. V shed 6 bases and J shed 1 base, with 15 bases lying between them. This CDR3 has 15 amino acids. The germline V gene encodes CDR1 MNHNY and CDR2 SVGAGI (reference sequence). Source: PBMCs, taken at disease progression, from a patient treated with ibrutinib. This chain connects TRBV6-6 to TRBJ2-5; D uncertain. The TCR comes from a human donor with chronic lymphocytic leukemia. This CDR3 reads CASRPSDFSQETQYF. DNA of the CDR3: TGTGCCAGCAGACCGTCTGACTTTTCCCAAGAGACCCAGTACTTC.